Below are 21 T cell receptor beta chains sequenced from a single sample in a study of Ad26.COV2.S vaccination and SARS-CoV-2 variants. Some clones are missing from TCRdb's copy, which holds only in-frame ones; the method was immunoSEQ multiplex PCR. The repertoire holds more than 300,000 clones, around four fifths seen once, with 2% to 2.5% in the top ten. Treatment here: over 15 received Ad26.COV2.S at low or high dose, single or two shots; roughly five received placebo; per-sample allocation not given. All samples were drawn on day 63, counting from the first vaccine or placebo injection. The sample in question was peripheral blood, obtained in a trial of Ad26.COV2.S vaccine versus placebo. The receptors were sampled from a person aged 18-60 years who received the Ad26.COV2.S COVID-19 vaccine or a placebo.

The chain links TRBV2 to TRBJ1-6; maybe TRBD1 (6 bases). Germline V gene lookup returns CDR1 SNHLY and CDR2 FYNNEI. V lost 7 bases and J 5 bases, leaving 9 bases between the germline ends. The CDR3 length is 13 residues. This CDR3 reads CASTGAHNSPLHF. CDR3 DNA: TGTGCCAGCACAGGGGCCCATAATTCACCCCTCCACTTT.

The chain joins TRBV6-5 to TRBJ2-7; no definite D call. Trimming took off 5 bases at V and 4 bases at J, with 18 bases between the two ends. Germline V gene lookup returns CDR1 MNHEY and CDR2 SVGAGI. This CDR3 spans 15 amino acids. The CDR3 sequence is CASSPPGHLTYEQYF. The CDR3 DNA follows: TGTGCCAGCAGTCCCCCCGGGCACCTTACTTACGAGCAGTACTTC.

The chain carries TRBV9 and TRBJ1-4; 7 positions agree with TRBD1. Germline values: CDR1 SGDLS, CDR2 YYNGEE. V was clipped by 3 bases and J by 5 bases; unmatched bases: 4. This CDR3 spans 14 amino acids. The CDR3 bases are TGTGCCAGCAGCGGCGTGGGACAGAATGAAAAACTGTTTTTT. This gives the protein CASSGVGQNEKLFF.

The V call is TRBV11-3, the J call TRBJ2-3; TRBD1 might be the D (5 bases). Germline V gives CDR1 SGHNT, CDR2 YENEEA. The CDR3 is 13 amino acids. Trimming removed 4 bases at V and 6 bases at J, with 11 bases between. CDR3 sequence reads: CASSSAGFDTQYF. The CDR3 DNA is TGTGCCAGCAGCTCCGCAGGGTTTGATACGCAGTATTTT.

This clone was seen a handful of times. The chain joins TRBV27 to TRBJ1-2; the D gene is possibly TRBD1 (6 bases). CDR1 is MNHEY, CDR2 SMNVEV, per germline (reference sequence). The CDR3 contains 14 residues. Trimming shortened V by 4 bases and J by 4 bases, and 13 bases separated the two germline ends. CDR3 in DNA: TGTGCCAGCAGTTCTCTCGGGACAACCTATGGCTACACCTTC. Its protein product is CASSSLGTTYGYTF.

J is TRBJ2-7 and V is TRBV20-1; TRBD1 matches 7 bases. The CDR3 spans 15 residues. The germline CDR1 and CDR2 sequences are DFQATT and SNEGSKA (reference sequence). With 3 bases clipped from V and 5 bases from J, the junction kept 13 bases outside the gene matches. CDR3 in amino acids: CSASTAPRGFDEQYF. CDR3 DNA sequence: TGCAGTGCTAGTACGGCCCCCAGGGGGTTCGACGAGCAGTACTTC.

CDR3: CASSRFAGTGEPGELFF. In DNA form, the CDR3 reads TGTGCCAGCAGCCGCTTCGCCGGGACAGGGGAGCCCGGGGAGCTGTTTTTT. The chain recombines TRBV11-2 with TRBJ2-2, with 10 nucleotides matching TRBD1. The CDR3 loop spans 17 amino acids. The germline V gene encodes CDR1 SGHAT and CDR2 FQNNGV. V gave up 5 bases and J gave up 6 bases; unmatched junction bases: 12. The variable domain in full, with the rest retrieved from reference TRBV11-2 and TRBJ2-2, is EAGVAQSPRYKIIEKRQSVAFWCNPISGHATLYWYQQILGQGPKLLIQFQNNGVVDDSQLPKDRFSAERLKGVDSTLKIQPAKLEDSAVYLCASSRFAGTGEPGELFFGEGSRLTVL.

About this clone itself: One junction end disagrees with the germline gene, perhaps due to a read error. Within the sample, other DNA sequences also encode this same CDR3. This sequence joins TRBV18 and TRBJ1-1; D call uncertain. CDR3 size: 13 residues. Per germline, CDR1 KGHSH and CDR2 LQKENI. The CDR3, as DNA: TGTGCCAGCTCGCCACCGGCCGAAACTGAAGCTTTCTTT. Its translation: CASSPPAETEAFF. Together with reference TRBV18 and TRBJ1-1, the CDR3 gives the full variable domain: NAGVMQNPRHLVRRRGQEARLRCSPMKGHSHVYWYRQLPEEGLKFMVYLQKENIIDESGMPKERFSAEFPKEGPSILRIQQVVRGDSAAYFCASSPPAETEAFFGQGTRLTVV.

CDR3 sequence: CASSSLFDSNQPQHF. The DNA for the CDR3 is TGTGCCAGCAGCTCCCTATTCGACAGCAATCAGCCCCAGCATTTT. The chain carries TRBV27 and TRBJ1-5, with D uncertain. Deletions cut 6 bases from V and 1 base from J, with 13 bases between. Germline CDR1 MNHEY, CDR2 SMNVEV (reference sequence). The length of the CDR3 is 15 residues.

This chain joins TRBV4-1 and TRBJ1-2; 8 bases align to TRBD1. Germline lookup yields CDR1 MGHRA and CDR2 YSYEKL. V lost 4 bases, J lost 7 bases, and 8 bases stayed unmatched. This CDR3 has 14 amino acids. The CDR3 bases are TGCGCCAGCAGCCTACTTGGACAGGGCGGTGGCTACACCTTC. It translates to CASSLLGQGGGYTF.

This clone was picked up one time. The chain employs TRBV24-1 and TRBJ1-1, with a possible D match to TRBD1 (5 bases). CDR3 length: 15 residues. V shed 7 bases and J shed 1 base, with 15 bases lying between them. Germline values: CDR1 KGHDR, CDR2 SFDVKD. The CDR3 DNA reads TGTGCCACCAGGGGAATGGGGGATGGGAACACTGAAGCTTTCTTT. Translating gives CATRGMGDGNTEAFF.

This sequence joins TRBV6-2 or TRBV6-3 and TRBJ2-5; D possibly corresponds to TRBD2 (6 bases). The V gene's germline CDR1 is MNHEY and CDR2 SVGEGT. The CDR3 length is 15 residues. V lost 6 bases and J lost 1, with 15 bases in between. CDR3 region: CASSTGTQIQETQYF. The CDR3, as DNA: TGTGCCAGCAGCACCGGGACTCAGATCCAAGAGACCCAGTACTTC.

In DNA, the CDR3 is TGTGCCAGCAGCTTAGCGGGACAGGGAACTGAAGCTTTCTTT. Amino acid sequence: CASSLAGQGTEAFF. V and J are TRBV7-3 and TRBJ1-1, with 9 bases matching TRBD1. Germline CDR1 reads SGHTA; CDR2 reads FQGTGA. The CDR3 totals 14 residues. Trimming took 2 bases from V and 5 from J; bases not matched to a gene: 3.

CDR3 sequence (DNA): TGTGCCAGCAGTTTAAAGGGCAGGGTGCAAGCTTTCTTT. This translates into CASSLKGRVQAFF. The chain couples TRBV12-3 or TRBV12-4 to TRBJ1-1; D possibly corresponds to TRBD1 (5 bases). The CDR3 runs 13 residues. V was pared by 2 bases and J by 9 bases, with 13 bases between.

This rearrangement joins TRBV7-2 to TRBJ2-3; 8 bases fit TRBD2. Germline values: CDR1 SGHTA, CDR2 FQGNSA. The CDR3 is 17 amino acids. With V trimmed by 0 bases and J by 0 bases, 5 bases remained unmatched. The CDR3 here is CASSLAASGLSTDTQYF. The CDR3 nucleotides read TGTGCCAGCAGCTTAGCGGCTAGCGGGCTTAGCACAGATACGCAGTATTTT.

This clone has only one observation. The CDR3 here is CASSSTGGTGANVLTF. For the CDR3, the DNA is TGTGCCAGCAGCTCGACAGGGGGGACTGGGGCCAACGTCCTGACTTTC. The V and J genes are TRBV5-5 and TRBJ2-6; 9 bases line up with TRBD1. V dropped 3 bases and J dropped 2; count of bases not matched to a gene: 3. There are 16 residues in the CDR3. Germline V gene sequence: CDR1 SGHKS, CDR2 YYEKEE (reference sequence).

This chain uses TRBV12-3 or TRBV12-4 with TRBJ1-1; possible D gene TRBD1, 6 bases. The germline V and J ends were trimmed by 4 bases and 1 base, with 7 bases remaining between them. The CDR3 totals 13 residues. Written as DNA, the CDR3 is TGTGCCAGCAGTTGGGGACAGAACACTGAAGCTTTCTTT. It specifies CASSWGQNTEAFF.

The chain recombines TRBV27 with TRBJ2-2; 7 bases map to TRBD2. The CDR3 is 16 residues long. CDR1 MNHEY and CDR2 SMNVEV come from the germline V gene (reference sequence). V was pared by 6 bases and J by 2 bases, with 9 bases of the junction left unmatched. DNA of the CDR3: TGTGCCAGCAGACCGTCCGGGACTACTAACACCGGGGAGCTGTTTTTT. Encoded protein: CASRPSGTTNTGELFF.

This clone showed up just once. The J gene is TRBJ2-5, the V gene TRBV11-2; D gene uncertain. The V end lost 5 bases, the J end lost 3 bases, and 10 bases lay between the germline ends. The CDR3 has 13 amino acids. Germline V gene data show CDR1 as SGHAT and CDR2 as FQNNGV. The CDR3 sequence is CASSPPGEETQYF. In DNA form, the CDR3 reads TGTGCCAGCAGCCCCCCGGGCGAAGAGACCCAGTACTTC.

The CDR3 region is CASSFFSSRETQYF. CDR3 nucleotides: TGTGCCAGCAGCTTTTTTTCTTCGAGGGAGACCCAGTACTTC. This sequence joins TRBV7-8 and TRBJ2-5, with D uncertain. Trimming removed 3 bases from V and 5 bases from J, with 13 bases in between. The germline V gene encodes CDR1 SGHVS and CDR2 FQNEAQ. The CDR3 is made up of 14 amino acids.

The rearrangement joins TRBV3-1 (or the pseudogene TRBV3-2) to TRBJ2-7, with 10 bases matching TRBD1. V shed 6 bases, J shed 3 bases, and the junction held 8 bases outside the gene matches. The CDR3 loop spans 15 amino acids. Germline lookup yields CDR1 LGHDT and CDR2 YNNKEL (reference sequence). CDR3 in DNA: TGTGCCAGCAGACATACGGGACAGGGGATCTACGAGCAGTACTTC. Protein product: CASRHTGQGIYEQYF.